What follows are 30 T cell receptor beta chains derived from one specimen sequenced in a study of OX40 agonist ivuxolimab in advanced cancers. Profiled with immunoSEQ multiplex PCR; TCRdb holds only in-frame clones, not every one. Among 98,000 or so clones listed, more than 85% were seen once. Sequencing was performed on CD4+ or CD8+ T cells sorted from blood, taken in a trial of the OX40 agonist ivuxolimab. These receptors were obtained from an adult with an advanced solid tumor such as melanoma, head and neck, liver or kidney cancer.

CDR3 in amino acids: CASGQRVSNQPQHF. The CDR3 coding sequence is TGTGCCAGTGGACAGCGTGTGAGCAATCAGCCCCAGCATTTT. The J gene is TRBJ1-5, the V gene TRBV19, with D perhaps TRBD1 (6 bases). Germline V gives CDR1 LNHDA, CDR2 SQIVND (reference sequence). The ends were cut back, 8 bases at V and 1 base at J, with 12 bases in the middle. There are 14 residues in the CDR3.

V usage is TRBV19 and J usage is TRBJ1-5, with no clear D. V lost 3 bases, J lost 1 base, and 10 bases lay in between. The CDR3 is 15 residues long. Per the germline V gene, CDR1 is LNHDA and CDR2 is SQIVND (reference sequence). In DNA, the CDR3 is TGTGCCAGTAGTATCGGGCAGACGAGCAATCAGCCCCAGCATTTT. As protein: CASSIGQTSNQPQHF.

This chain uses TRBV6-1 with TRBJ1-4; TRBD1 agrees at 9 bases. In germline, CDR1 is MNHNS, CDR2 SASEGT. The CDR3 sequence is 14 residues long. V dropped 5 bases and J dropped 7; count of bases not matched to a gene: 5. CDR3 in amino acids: CASSLDRGAEKLFF. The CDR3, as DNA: TGTGCCAGCAGTTTGGACAGGGGTGCTGAAAAACTGTTTTTT.

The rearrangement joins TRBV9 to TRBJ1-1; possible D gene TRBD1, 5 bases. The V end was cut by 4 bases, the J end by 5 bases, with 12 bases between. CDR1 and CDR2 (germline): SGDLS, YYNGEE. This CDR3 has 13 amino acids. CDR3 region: CASSRDEGTEAFF. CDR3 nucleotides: TGTGCCAGCAGCCGGGACGAAGGAACTGAAGCTTTCTTT.

The CDR3: CASSPGQGGYGYTF. For the CDR3, the DNA is TGTGCCAGCTCACCTGGACAGGGAGGGTATGGCTACACCTTC. The J gene is TRBJ1-2, the V gene TRBV18; 8 bases are shared with TRBD1. V dropped 3 bases and J dropped 5; count of bases not matched to a gene: 5. Germline CDR1 KGHSH, CDR2 LQKENI. This CDR3 spans 14 amino acids. Full variable domain (missing parts from reference TRBV18 and TRBJ1-2): NAGVMQNPRHLVRRRGQEARLRCSPMKGHSHVYWYRQLPEEGLKFMVYLQKENIIDESGMPKERFSAEFPKEGPSILRIQQVVRGDSAAYFCASSPGQGGYGYTFGSGTRLTVV.

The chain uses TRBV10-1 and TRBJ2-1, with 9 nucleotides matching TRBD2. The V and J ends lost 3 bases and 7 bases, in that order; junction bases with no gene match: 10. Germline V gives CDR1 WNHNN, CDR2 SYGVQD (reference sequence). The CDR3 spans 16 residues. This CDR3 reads CASSDQGGRALNEQFF. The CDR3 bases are TGCGCCAGCAGTGATCAGGGCGGGAGGGCCCTTAATGAGCAGTTCTTC.

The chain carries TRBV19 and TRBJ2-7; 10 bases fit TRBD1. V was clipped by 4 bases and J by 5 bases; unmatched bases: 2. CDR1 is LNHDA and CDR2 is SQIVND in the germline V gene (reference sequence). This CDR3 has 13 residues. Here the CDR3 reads CASSTGTGDEQYF. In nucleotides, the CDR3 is TGTGCCAGTAGTACCGGGACAGGGGACGAGCAGTACTTC.

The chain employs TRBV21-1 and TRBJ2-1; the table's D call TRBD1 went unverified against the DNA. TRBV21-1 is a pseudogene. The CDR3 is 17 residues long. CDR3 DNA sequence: TGTGCCAGCACCTCTTTCCGGACAGGGCTCCCCTACAATGAGCAGTTCTTC. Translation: CASTSFRTGLPYNEQFF.

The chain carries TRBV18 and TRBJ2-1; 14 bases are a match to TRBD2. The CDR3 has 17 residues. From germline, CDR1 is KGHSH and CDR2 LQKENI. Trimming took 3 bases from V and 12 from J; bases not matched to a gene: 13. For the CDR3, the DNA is TGTGCCAGCTCACCTCCGGGACTAGCGGGAGTTGGTAGTGGGCAGTTCTTC. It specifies CASSPPGLAGVGSGQFF.

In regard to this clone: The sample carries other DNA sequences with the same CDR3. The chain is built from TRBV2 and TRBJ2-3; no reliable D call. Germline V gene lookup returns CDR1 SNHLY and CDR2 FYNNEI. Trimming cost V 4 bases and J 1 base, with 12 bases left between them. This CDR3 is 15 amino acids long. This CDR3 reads CASSARLVRTDTQYF. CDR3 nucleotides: TGTGCCAGCAGTGCCAGGTTGGTCCGCACAGATACGCAGTATTTT.

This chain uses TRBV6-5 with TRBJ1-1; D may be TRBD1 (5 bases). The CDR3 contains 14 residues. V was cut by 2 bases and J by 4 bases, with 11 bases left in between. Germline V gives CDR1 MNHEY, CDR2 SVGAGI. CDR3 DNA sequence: TGTGCCAGCAGTTACGAAGGGGAGGTCACTGAAGCTTTCTTT. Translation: CASSYEGEVTEAFF.

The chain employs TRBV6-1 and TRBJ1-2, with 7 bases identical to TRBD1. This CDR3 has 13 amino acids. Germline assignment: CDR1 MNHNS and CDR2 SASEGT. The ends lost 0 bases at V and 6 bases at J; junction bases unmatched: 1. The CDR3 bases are TGTGCCAGCAGTGAAGCGGGACAGAATGGCTACACCTTC. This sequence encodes CASSEAGQNGYTF.

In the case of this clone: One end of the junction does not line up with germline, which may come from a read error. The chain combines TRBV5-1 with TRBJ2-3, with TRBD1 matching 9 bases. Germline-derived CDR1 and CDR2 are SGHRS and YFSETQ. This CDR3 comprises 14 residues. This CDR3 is CASSIGTGNPLLDF. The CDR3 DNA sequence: TGCGCCAGCAGCATAGGGACAGGGAATCCCCTGTTGGATTTT.

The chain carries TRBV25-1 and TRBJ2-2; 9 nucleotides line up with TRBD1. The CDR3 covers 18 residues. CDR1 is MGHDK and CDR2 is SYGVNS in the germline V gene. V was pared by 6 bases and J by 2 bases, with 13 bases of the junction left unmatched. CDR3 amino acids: CASRPGTGRNQNTGELFF. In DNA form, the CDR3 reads TGTGCCAGCAGACCCGGGACAGGGCGCAACCAAAACACCGGGGAGCTGTTTTTT.

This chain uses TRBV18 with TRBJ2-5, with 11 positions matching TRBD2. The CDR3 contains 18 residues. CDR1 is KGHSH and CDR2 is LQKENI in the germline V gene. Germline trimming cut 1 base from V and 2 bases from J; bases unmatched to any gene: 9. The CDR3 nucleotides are TGTGCCAGCTCACCACGGCTAGCGGGGGGACCGCGTCAAGAGACCCAGTACTTC. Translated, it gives CASSPRLAGGPRQETQYF.

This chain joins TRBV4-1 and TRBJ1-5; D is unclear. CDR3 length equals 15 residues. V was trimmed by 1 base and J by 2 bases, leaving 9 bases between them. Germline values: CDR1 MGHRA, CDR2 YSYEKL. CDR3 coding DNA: TGCGCCAGCAGCCAAGGTATTCCGGGCAATCAGCCCCAGCATTTT. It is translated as CASSQGIPGNQPQHF.

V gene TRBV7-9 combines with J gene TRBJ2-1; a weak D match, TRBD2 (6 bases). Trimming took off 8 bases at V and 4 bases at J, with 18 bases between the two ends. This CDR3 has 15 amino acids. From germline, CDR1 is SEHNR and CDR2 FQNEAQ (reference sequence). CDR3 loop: CASRSLRGPYNEQFF. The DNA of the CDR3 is TGTGCCAGCCGGAGTTTGCGGGGACCATACAATGAGCAGTTCTTC.

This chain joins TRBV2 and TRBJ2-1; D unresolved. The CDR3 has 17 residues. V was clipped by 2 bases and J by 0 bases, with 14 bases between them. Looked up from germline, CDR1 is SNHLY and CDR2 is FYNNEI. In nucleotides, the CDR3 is TGTGCCAGCAGTGAAAGGTCCCCCGGGTCCTCCTACAATGAGCAGTTCTTC. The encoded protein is CASSERSPGSSYNEQFF.

DNA of the CDR3: TGCGCCAGCAGTCTCGACTACCAAGAGACCCAGTACTTC. Residues: CASSLDYQETQYF. The chain joins TRBV10-1 to TRBJ2-5; D unclear. The germline gives CDR1 WNHNN, CDR2 SYGVQD (reference sequence). V was shortened by 5 bases and J by 0 bases, with 7 bases between the two germline ends. CDR3 size: 13 residues.

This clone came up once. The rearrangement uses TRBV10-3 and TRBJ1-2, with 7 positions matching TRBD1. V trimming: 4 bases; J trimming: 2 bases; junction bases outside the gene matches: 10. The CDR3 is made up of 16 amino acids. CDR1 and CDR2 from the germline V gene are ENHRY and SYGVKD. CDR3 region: CAISVTYEGANYGYTF. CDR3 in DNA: TGTGCCATCAGTGTTACTTACGAGGGGGCCAACTATGGCTACACCTTC.

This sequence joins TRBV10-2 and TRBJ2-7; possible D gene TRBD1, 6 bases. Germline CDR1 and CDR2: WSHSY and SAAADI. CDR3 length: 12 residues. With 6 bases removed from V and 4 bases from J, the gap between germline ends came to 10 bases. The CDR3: CASRTQGYEQYF. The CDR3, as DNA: TGCGCCAGCAGAACCCAGGGGTACGAGCAGTACTTC.

The CDR3 coding sequence is TGTGCCAGCAGGACCACAGGGGGCATTACCGGGGAGCTGTTTTTT. Its protein is CASRTTGGITGELFF. V gene TRBV6-5 combines with J gene TRBJ2-2, with 9 bases fitting TRBD1. Germline CDR1 is MNHEY and CDR2 is SVGAGI. This CDR3 is 15 amino acids long. The J segment lost 5 bases and the V segment lost 6 bases, leaving 7 bases of the junction unmatched.

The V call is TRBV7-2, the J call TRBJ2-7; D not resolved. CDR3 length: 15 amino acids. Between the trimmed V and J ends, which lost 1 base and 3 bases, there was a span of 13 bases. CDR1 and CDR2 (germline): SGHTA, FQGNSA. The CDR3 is CASSLVPDGFYEQYF. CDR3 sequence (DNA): TGTGCCAGCAGCTTAGTTCCGGACGGATTCTACGAGCAGTACTTC.

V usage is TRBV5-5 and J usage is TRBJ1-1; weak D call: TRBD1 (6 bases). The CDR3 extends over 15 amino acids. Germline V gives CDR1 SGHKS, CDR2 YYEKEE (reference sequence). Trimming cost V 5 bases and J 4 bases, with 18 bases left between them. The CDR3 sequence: CASSLKLQGSTEAFF. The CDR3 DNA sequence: TGTGCCAGCAGTTTGAAACTACAGGGTTCCACTGAAGCTTTCTTT.

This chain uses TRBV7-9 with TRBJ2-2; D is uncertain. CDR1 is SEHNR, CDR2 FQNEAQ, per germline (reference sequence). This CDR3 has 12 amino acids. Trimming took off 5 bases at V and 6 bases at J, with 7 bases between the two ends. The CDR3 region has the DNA TGTGCCAGCAGCCTTTTGGCCGGGGAGCTGTTTTTT. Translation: CASSLLAGELFF. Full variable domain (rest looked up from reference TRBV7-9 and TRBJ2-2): DTGVSQNPRHKITKRGQNVTFRCDPISEHNRLYWYRQTLGQGPEFLTYFQNEAQLEKSRLLSDRFSAERPKGSFSTLEIQRTEQGDSAMYLCASSLLAGELFFGEGSRLTVL.

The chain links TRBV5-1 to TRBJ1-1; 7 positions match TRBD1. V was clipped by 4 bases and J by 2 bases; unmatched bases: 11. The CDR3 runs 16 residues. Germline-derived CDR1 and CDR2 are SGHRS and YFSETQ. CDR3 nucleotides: TGCGCCAGCAGCATTATACCGGGACAGTCAAACACTGAAGCTTTCTTT. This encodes CASSIIPGQSNTEAFF.

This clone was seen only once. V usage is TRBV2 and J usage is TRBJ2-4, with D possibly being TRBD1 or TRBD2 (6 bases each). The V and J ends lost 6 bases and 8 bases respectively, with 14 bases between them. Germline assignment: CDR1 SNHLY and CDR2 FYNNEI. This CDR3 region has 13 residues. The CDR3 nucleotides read TGTGCCAGCAGGGGGAGGCCAGGGGACATTCAGTACTTC. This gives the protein CASRGRPGDIQYF.

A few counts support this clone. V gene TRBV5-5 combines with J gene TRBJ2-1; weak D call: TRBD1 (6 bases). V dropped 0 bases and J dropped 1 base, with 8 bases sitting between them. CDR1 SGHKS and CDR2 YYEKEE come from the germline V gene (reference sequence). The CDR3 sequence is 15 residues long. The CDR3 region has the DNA TGTGCCAGCAGCTTGGACAGGGTTTCCTACAATGAGCAGTTCTTC. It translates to CASSLDRVSYNEQFF.

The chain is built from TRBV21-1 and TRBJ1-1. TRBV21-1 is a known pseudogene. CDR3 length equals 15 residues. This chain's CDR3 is CASSKGGFVNTEAFF. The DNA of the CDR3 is TGTGCCAGCAGCAAAGGCGGTTTTGTGAACACTGAAGCTTTCTTT.

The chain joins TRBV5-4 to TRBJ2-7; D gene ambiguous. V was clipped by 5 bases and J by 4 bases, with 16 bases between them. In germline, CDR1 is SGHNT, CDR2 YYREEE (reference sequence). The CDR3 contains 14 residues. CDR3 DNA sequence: TGTGCCAGCAGGATGGAAACAGCTAGTTACGAGCAGTACTTC. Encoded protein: CASRMETASYEQYF.